The 18 T cell receptor beta chains below were found in one sample sequenced in a study of blood T cell repertoires in COVID-19. The data were produced by immunoSEQ multiplex PCR, yet TCRdb's version contains in-frame clones alone and is incomplete. The sample records around 140,000 clones, about 90% being singletons. Sequenced: peripheral blood. The receptors shown here come from a man over 45 who had recovered from COVID-19.

The chain carries TRBV3-1 (or the pseudogene TRBV3-2) and TRBJ2-7; a possible D gene is TRBD2 (5 bases). The ends were cut back, 0 bases at V and 3 bases at J, with 15 bases in the middle. Germline CDR1 is LGHDT and CDR2 is YNNKEL (reference sequence). There are 16 residues in the CDR3. In DNA form, the CDR3 reads TGTGCCAGCAGCCAAGATGGGAGTCCCTTTAACTACGAGCAGTACTTC. The encoded protein is CASSQDGSPFNYEQYF.

This chain connects TRBV29-1 to TRBJ2-5; possibly TRBD1 for D (6 bases). Germline CDR1 is SQVTM and CDR2 is ANQGSEA. V lost 3 bases and J lost 5, with 16 bases in between. CDR3 length equals 14 residues. This CDR3 reads CSVDFPDGQETQYF. The CDR3 nucleotides read TGCAGCGTTGATTTCCCCGACGGACAGGAGACCCAGTACTTC. The variable domain in full, completed from reference TRBV29-1 and TRBJ2-5, reads SAVISQKPSRDICQRGTSLTIQCQVDSQVTMMFWYRQQPGQSLTLIATANQGSEATYESGFVIDKFPISRPNLTFSTLTVSNMSPEDSSIYLCSVDFPDGQETQYFGPGTRLLVL.

The genes are TRBV19 and TRBJ1-4, with D perhaps matching TRBD1 (6 bases). The CDR3 loop spans 15 amino acids. Trimming left V 3 bases short and J 8 bases short, with 16 bases between. In germline, CDR1 is LNHDA, CDR2 SQIVND (reference sequence). This CDR3 reads CASSIGGAIGEKLFF. DNA for the CDR3: TGTGCCAGTAGTATCGGGGGGGCGATTGGCGAAAAACTGTTTTTT.

The chain links TRBV25-1 to TRBJ1-3, with a tentative D call TRBD1 (5 bases). Germline CDR1 is MGHDK and CDR2 is SYGVNS. The CDR3 loop spans 14 amino acids. Trimming pared 10 bases from V and 0 bases from J, leaving 13 bases between. The CDR3 DNA reads TGTGCCACCGGATTTACAGGCTCTGGAAACACCATATATTTT. This translates into CATGFTGSGNTIYF.

The genes are TRBV5-8 and TRBJ1-1, with D possibly matching TRBD1 (5 bases). The germline V gene has CDR1 SGHTS and CDR2 YDEGEE. Trimming left V 4 bases short and J 2 bases short, with 15 bases between. The CDR3 runs to 15 residues. The CDR3 loop is CASSKGAMRNTEAFF. DNA for the CDR3: TGTGCCAGCAGCAAAGGGGCCATGAGAAACACTGAAGCTTTCTTT.

The chain joins TRBV6-2 or TRBV6-3 to TRBJ1-2; D remains unclear. The germline V and J ends were trimmed by 2 bases and 3 bases, with 7 bases remaining between them. The CDR3 consists of 13 residues. The germline V gene encodes CDR1 MNHEY and CDR2 SVGEGT. For the CDR3, the DNA is TGTGCCAGCAGTTACGGGCAAGACTATGGCTACACCTTC. Protein: CASSYGQDYGYTF.

This clone occurred a few times. This rearrangement joins TRBV25-1 to TRBJ1-2; no reliable D call. Germline CDR1 reads MGHDK; CDR2 reads SYGVNS. Trimming removed 1 base at V and 2 bases at J, with 11 bases between. This CDR3 spans 15 amino acids. CDR3 amino acids: CASSEWGGLNYGYTF. CDR3 bases: TGTGCCAGCAGTGAATGGGGAGGGTTGAACTATGGCTACACCTTC.

In DNA form, the CDR3 reads TGTGCCAGCAGTTCCGACCGACAGGCCTACAATGAGCAGTTCTTC. Amino acid sequence: CASSSDRQAYNEQFF. This chain links TRBV28 with TRBJ2-1; possibly TRBD1 for D (6 bases). Germline V CDR1 and CDR2: MDHEN, SYDVKM. This CDR3 region has 15 residues. Trimming cost V 4 bases and J 2 bases, with 12 bases left between them.

The rearrangement uses TRBV30 and TRBJ1-5, with unresolved D. The CDR3 extends over 15 amino acids. Trimming removed 1 base at V and 0 bases at J, with 10 bases between. Germline lookup yields CDR1 GTSNPN and CDR2 SVGIG (reference sequence). The DNA of the CDR3 is TGTGCCTGGAGTGGAGGGCTTTATAGCAATCAGCCCCAGCATTTT. Amino acid sequence: CAWSGGLYSNQPQHF.

This rearrangement joins TRBV6-2 or TRBV6-3 to TRBJ1-4; 7 positions agree with TRBD1. CDR3 length: 15 residues. V shed 7 bases and J 5 bases; nucleotides not matched to a gene: 10. CDR1 MNHEY and CDR2 SVGEGT come from the germline V gene. CDR3 DNA: TGTGCCAGCACCCCGACAGGGAAGCAAAATGAAAAACTGTTTTTT. This gives the protein CASTPTGKQNEKLFF.

This chain joins TRBV6-5 and TRBJ2-1, with D perhaps TRBD2 (5 bases). The CDR3 extends over 15 amino acids. From germline, CDR1 is MNHEY and CDR2 SVGAGI. V was pared by 7 bases and J by 9 bases, with 22 bases between. CDR3 protein: CASKAFPLESAEQFF. DNA for the CDR3: TGTGCCAGCAAGGCTTTTCCACTAGAGTCGGCTGAGCAGTTCTTC.

The rearrangement joins TRBV2 to TRBJ2-2, with a possible D match to TRBD2 (6 bases). The CDR3 is 16 residues long. Looked up from germline, CDR1 is SNHLY and CDR2 is FYNNEI. The V end lost 7 bases, the J end lost 4 bases, and 19 bases lay between the germline ends. The CDR3 protein is CASIGPQTGVTGELFF. CDR3 nucleotide sequence: TGTGCCAGCATAGGCCCCCAAACGGGGGTCACCGGGGAGCTGTTTTTT.

The chain links TRBV2 to TRBJ2-5; 7 bases are a match to TRBD1. The CDR3 contains 13 residues. V shed 5 bases, J shed 2 bases, and the junction held 2 bases outside the gene matches. Germline V gives CDR1 SNHLY, CDR2 FYNNEI. The CDR3 loop is CASSRQGQETQYF. For the CDR3, the DNA is TGTGCCAGCAGTCGACAGGGACAAGAGACCCAGTACTTC.

The chain has TRBV5-1 and TRBJ2-5; 10 nucleotides align to TRBD1. Trimming removed 8 bases from V and 0 bases from J; junction bases left unmatched: 4. CDR1 is SGHRS, CDR2 YFSETQ, per germline. The CDR3 consists of 14 residues. Here the CDR3 DNA reads TGCGCCAGTAACGACAGGGGGCACCAAGAGACCCAGTACTTC. It specifies CASNDRGHQETQYF.

The genes are TRBV11-3 and TRBJ2-7, with 7 bases lining up with TRBD2. CDR3 size: 15 residues. V dropped 4 bases and J dropped 1; count of bases not matched to a gene: 7. Germline values: CDR1 SGHNT, CDR2 YENEEA. The CDR3 nucleotides read TGTGCCAGCAGCTCACTACCGGGACTATCCTACGAGCAGTACTTC. This translates into CASSSLPGLSYEQYF.

The V and J genes are TRBV7-9 and TRBJ1-4; D not certain. The CDR3 covers 15 residues. Germline V CDR1 and CDR2: SEHNR, FQNEAQ (reference sequence). V lost 6 bases and J lost 7, with 18 bases in between. CDR3 residues: CASSSGGGITEKLFF. CDR3 DNA: TGTGCCAGCAGTTCAGGAGGAGGAATCACTGAAAAACTGTTTTTT.

The chain has TRBV6-5 and TRBJ1-1, with D hard to call. Germline CDR1 MNHEY, CDR2 SVGAGI. There are 12 residues in the CDR3. The V and J ends lost 7 bases and 7 bases respectively, with 13 bases between them. The CDR3 region is CASTGLAGEAFF. The CDR3 nucleotides read TGTGCCAGCACTGGGCTGGCCGGTGAAGCTTTCTTT.

This chain links TRBV19 with TRBJ1-2; D possibly corresponds to TRBD1 (6 bases). Trimming left V 4 bases short and J 4 bases short, with 19 bases between. The CDR3 consists of 16 residues. The germline V gene encodes CDR1 LNHDA and CDR2 SQIVND (reference sequence). CDR3 loop: CASSTTGHLASYGYTF. Here the CDR3 DNA reads TGTGCCAGTAGTACGACAGGACATCTTGCTAGCTATGGCTACACCTTC.